These 5 T cell receptor beta chains share one sample of origin, sequenced in a study of blood T cell repertoires in COVID-19. Clones were read by immunoSEQ multiplex PCR, and TCRdb kept only the in-frame ones, dropping some. Here the sample spans fewer than 200,000 clones, roughly 70% being singletons. Sequenced material: peripheral blood. Receptor source: a woman older than 75 with acute or convalescent COVID-19.

In this sample, this clone turned up a few times. The gene calls are TRBV5-1 and TRBJ2-7, with 7 bases matching TRBD2. The V gene end was trimmed by 4 bases and the J gene end by 2 bases; junction bases not matched to a gene: 6. The CDR3 totals 14 residues. Germline V gene lookup returns CDR1 SGHRS and CDR2 YFSETQ. In nucleotides, the CDR3 is TGCGCCAGCAGCGGTGAGCGGGGCCCCTACGAGCAGTACTTC. As protein: CASSGERGPYEQYF.

The V call is TRBV29-1, the J call TRBJ2-7; 14 bases fit TRBD2. V shed 4 bases, J shed 6 bases, and the junction held 14 bases outside the gene matches. The germline CDR1 and CDR2 sequences are SQVTM and ANQGSEA. The CDR3 has 17 residues. This CDR3 is CSVGPRPGLAGDSEQYF. CDR3 nucleotides: TGCAGCGTTGGCCCGAGGCCGGGACTAGCGGGAGATAGCGAGCAGTACTTC.

The rearrangement links TRBV6-1 to TRBJ1-4, with D possibly TRBD1 on 5 matching bases. Trimming shortened V by 0 bases and J by 4 bases, and 9 bases separated the two germline ends. Germline V gene lookup returns CDR1 MNHNS and CDR2 SASEGT. The CDR3 has 15 amino acids. The CDR3 reads CASSEAAGLNEKLFF. DNA for the CDR3: TGTGCCAGCAGTGAAGCCGCAGGGCTTAATGAAAAACTGTTTTTT.

The chain has TRBV5-5 and TRBJ2-3, with 7 nucleotides matching TRBD2. Germline V gene sequence: CDR1 SGHKS, CDR2 YYEKEE (reference sequence). After removal of 0 bases from V and 1 base from J, the junction contained 5 bases not matched to a gene. CDR3 length: 16 amino acids. The CDR3 loop reads CASSLALRGGTDTQYF. Here the CDR3 DNA reads TGTGCCAGCAGCTTGGCGCTTCGGGGGGGCACAGATACGCAGTATTTT.

With respect to this clone: Other DNA sequences in the same sample also yield this CDR3. This chain connects TRBV27 to TRBJ2-1, with 8 bases matching TRBD2. The CDR3 has 14 residues. In germline, CDR1 is MNHEY, CDR2 SMNVEV (reference sequence). The V and J ends lost 3 bases and 4 bases, in that order; junction bases with no gene match: 2. Written as DNA, the CDR3 is TGTGCCAGCAGTTTTGCGGGGGGATACAATGAGCAGTTCTTC. Translation gives CASSFAGGYNEQFF.